The 21 T cell receptor beta chains presented below share a single source sample, sequenced in a study of identical twins. TCRdb re-called the 5' RACE reads through MiXCR, storing one row per CDR3 protein. This table has fewer than 800,000 distinct CDR3 sequences, roughly 7.2% appearing once. These data were likewise used in another study, on yellow fever vaccine responses in identical twins.

Sequencing input: PBMCs. These receptors all come from a woman between 18 and 29 years old in good health.

V gene TRBV2 combines with J gene TRBJ2-7; the D gene could be TRBD1 or TRBD2 (5 bases each). This CDR3 has 14 amino acids. Germline CDR1 is SNHLY and CDR2 is FYNNEI. The germline V and J ends were trimmed by 3 bases and 6 bases, with 15 bases remaining between them. The CDR3 sequence is CASSDDYRDAEQYV. The DNA for the CDR3 is TGTGCCAGCAGTGATGACTACCGGGACGCCGAGCAGTACGTC.

The gene calls are TRBV12-3 or TRBV12-4 and TRBJ1-6, with D unresolved. There are 15 residues in the CDR3. V shed 1 base and J shed 5 bases, with 9 bases lying between them. The CDR3 reads CASSLGFLNNSPLHF. The CDR3 DNA reads TGTGCCAGCAGTTTAGGTTTTCTAAATAATTCACCCCTCCACTTT.

This rearrangement joins TRBV20-1 to TRBJ2-1; D possibly corresponds to TRBD1 (6 bases). Germline CDR1 and CDR2: DFQATT and SNEGSKA (reference sequence). The CDR3 totals 13 residues. The V gene lost 5 bases and the J gene lost 8 bases, with 16 bases spanning the gap. The CDR3 nucleotides are TGCAGTGCTGGCGGCCAGGGGATGGATGAGCAGTTCTTC. Amino acid sequence: CSAGGQGMDEQFF.

This clonotype showed up many times. The chain uses TRBV29-1 and TRBJ2-5, with 7 bases matching TRBD2. The CDR3 loop spans 11 amino acids. Germline CDR1 reads SQVTM; CDR2 reads ANQGSEA. V lost 4 bases to trimming and J lost 4 bases; unmatched junction nucleotides: 0. The CDR3 nucleotides read TGCAGCGTTGGGGAGGGAGAGACCCAGTACTTC. As protein: CSVGEGETQYF.

This clonotype occurred many times. This chain links TRBV10-3 with TRBJ2-1; TRBD2 matches at 12 bases. V was pared by 6 bases and J by 7 bases, with 7 bases of the junction left unmatched. The CDR3 runs 15 residues. Germline V gene lookup returns CDR1 ENHRY and CDR2 SYGVKD. The DNA of the CDR3 is TGTGCCATCAGGCTAGCGGGGGGGCCGCGGAATGAGCAGTTCTTC. It translates to CAIRLAGGPRNEQFF.

The table lists this clonotype with many counts. The chain carries TRBV5-1 and TRBJ2-5; D gene uncertain. The V end was cut by 0 bases, the J end by 3 bases, with 9 bases between. CDR1 and CDR2 (germline): SGHRS, YFSETQ. This CDR3 comprises 14 residues. CDR3 DNA: TGCGCCAGCAGCTTGGGGGAAAGGGAAGAGACCCAGTACTTC. It translates to CASSLGEREETQYF.

This clonotype was counted many times. The chain links TRBV12-3 or TRBV12-4 to TRBJ1-5, with TRBD1 matching 11 bases. V lost 5 bases and J lost 5; bases outside the gene matches: 2. The CDR3 sequence is 14 residues long. CDR3 coding DNA: TGTGCCAGCAGTCGGACAGGGGGCTATCAGCCCCAGCATTTT. Translating it yields CASSRTGGYQPQHF.

This clonotype was detected a few times. The V call is TRBV18, the J call TRBJ2-5; TRBD1 might be the D (5 bases). Trimming cost V 3 bases and J 4 bases, with 12 bases left between them. Germline assignment: CDR1 KGHSH and CDR2 LQKENI. The CDR3 spans 14 residues. The CDR3 DNA reads as TGTGCCAGCTCACCGGTACAGGTATCAGAGACCCAGTACTTC. It is translated as CASSPVQVSETQYF.

This clonotype has just a few counts. The rearrangement links TRBV6-5 to TRBJ2-2; D may be TRBD1 (6 bases). V was clipped by 0 bases and J by 4 bases, with 15 bases between them. This CDR3 region has 17 residues. The germline CDR1 and CDR2 sequences are MNHEY and SVGAGI. CDR3 in DNA: TGTGCCAGCAGTTACTCGATGTCGACAGGCATCACCGGGGAGCTGTTTTTT. Translating it yields CASSYSMSTGITGELFF.

J is TRBJ2-2 and V is TRBV11-2; 7 nucleotides align to TRBD1. CDR1 and CDR2 from the germline V gene are SGHAT and FQNNGV. With V trimmed by 7 bases and J by 1 base, 9 bases remained unmatched. The CDR3 is made up of 16 amino acids. CDR3 coding DNA: TGTGCCAGCACCCTATCCGGGACAGTGAACACCGGGGAGCTGTTTTTT. Its protein is CASTLSGTVNTGELFF.

This clonotype was seen a few times. This chain connects TRBV7-2 to TRBJ2-1; 11 bases line up with TRBD2. The CDR3 has 15 residues. Germline V gives CDR1 SGHTA, CDR2 FQGNSA. V lost 5 bases and J lost 4; bases outside the gene matches: 4. CDR3 coding DNA: TGTGCCAGCAGCGTGACTAGCGGGGAATACAATGAGCAGTTCTTC. Its translation: CASSVTSGEYNEQFF. Looking up the rest from reference TRBV7-2 and TRBJ2-1 gives the full variable domain: GAGVSQSPSNKVTEKGKDVELRCDPISGHTALYWYRQSLGQGLEFLIYFQGNSAPDKSGLPSDRFSAERTGGSVSTLTIQRTQQEDSAVYLCASSVTSGEYNEQFFGPGTRLTVL.

This clonotype was observed at least ten times. The gene calls are TRBV4-2 and TRBJ2-3; the match to TRBD2 covers 8 bases. The V segment lost 2 bases and the J segment 6 bases; nucleotides outside the gene matches: 19. From germline, CDR1 is LGHNA and CDR2 YNFKEQ. The CDR3 contains 19 residues. The CDR3 DNA is TGTGCCAGCAGCCAAAAGGACTCGCGGGGGGCAATAAAGGGGGATACGCAGTATTTT. It translates to CASSQKDSRGAIKGDTQYF.

This clonotype was detected only a few times. The chain links TRBV29-1 to TRBJ2-7; 7 nucleotides match TRBD2. Germline V gives CDR1 SQVTM, CDR2 ANQGSEA. This CDR3 spans 13 amino acids. Losses at the gene ends were 6 bases for V and 4 bases for J; bases not matched to a gene: 9. The CDR3 DNA sequence: TGCAGCGTCTCCGGGGGAGGGTATTACGAGCAGTACTTC. Amino acids: CSVSGGGYYEQYF.

In its sample, this clonotype was seen once. One end of the junction is discordant with germline, which a read error may explain. The J gene is TRBJ2-1, the V gene TRBV24-1, with 10 bases identical to TRBD2. The CDR3 has 16 residues. The germline gives CDR1 KGHDR, CDR2 SFDVKD. CDR3 sequence reads: CATSDPTSGAYDEQFF. The DNA of the CDR3 is TGTGCCACCAGTGATCCTACTAGCGGGGCCTACGATGAGCAGTTCTTC.

This clonotype was detected ten times or more. The chain couples TRBV29-1 to TRBJ2-1; no clear D gene. Germline CDR1 and CDR2: SQVTM and ANQGSEA. CDR3 length: 13 amino acids. The V gene lost 7 bases and the J gene lost 9 bases, with 19 bases spanning the gap. The CDR3 reads CSARTPLKVEQFF. The CDR3 coding sequence is TGCAGCGCTAGGACGCCTCTTAAGGTTGAGCAGTTCTTC.

This chain connects TRBV28 to TRBJ2-2; D remains ambiguous. Germline loops: CDR1 MDHEN, CDR2 SYDVKM. Deletions cut 4 bases from V and 1 base from J, with 19 bases between. CDR3 size: 18 residues. The CDR3 DNA reads as TGTGCCAGCAGTTCGCCAAGGGCCCCCCGCCTGAACACCGGGGAGCTGTTTTTT. It encodes CASSSPRAPRLNTGELFF.

This clonotype was recorded many times. The chain is built from TRBV6-1 and TRBJ1-2; D gene ambiguous. Germline values: CDR1 MNHNS, CDR2 SASEGT. Trimming took off 8 bases at V and 6 bases at J, with 22 bases between the two ends. The CDR3 extends over 15 amino acids. The chain's CDR3 is CASSKDLTTFDGYTF. CDR3 bases: TGTGCCAGCTCCAAGGACCTCACCACCTTCGATGGCTACACCTTC.

V is TRBV2 and J is TRBJ1-1, with a weak D call TRBD1 (6 bases). This CDR3 is built from 14 residues. Trimming stripped 7 bases from V and 4 bases from J, with 16 bases between. Germline V gene sequence: CDR1 SNHLY, CDR2 FYNNEI. Here the CDR3 reads CASTGQGSGTEAFF. CDR3 bases: TGTGCCAGCACTGGGCAGGGGTCGGGCACTGAAGCTTTCTTT.

This chain links TRBV3-1 with TRBJ2-7; a possible D gene is TRBD1 (5 bases). Germline CDR1 is LGHDT and CDR2 is YNNKEL (reference sequence). This CDR3 is built from 15 residues. Between the trimmed V and J ends, which lost 11 bases and 4 bases, there was a span of 24 bases. As DNA, the CDR3 is TGTGCCTGCTGCCCGGACGTGGGGCTGTCGTACGAGCAGTACTTC. Residues: CACCPDVGLSYEQYF.

This chain uses TRBV4-1 with TRBJ2-3; 7 nucleotides align to TRBD2. The V and J ends lost 0 bases and 5 bases, in that order; junction bases with no gene match: 8. Per the germline V gene, CDR1 is MGHRA and CDR2 is YSYEKL. CDR3 length: 16 residues. CDR3 coding DNA: TGCGCCAGCAGCCAAGAGGCAGGGAGGGTTCAAGATACGCAGTATTTT. Its protein is CASSQEAGRVQDTQYF.

The rearrangement uses TRBV5-1 and TRBJ2-1; the D is unclear. From germline, CDR1 is SGHRS and CDR2 YFSETQ. The CDR3 has 14 amino acids. The V gene lost 4 bases and the J gene lost 0 bases, with 8 bases spanning the gap. CDR3 sequence: CASSNPSSYNEQFF. The CDR3 coding sequence is TGCGCCAGCAGCAACCCTAGCTCCTACAATGAGCAGTTCTTC.